A single sample is the source of the 19 T cell receptor beta chains below, sequenced in a study of technical replicates of blood from a handful of donors. The repertoire was sequenced with immunoSEQ multiplex PCR; TCRdb's copy has only in-frame clones and lacks some. This sample has 67,000 or so clones, with less than 97% found just once. Input material: T cells isolated from PBMCs. These receptors came from a human donor in good health.

In this sample, this clone turned up once. The CDR3, as DNA: TGCAGCGTTGATGGACTAGCGGAGGGCCTGAGCTCCTACAATGAGCAGTTCTTC. Translating it yields CSVDGLAEGLSSYNEQFF. The J gene is TRBJ2-1, the V gene TRBV29-1, with 10 bases lining up with TRBD2. Trimming at V came to 3 bases and at J to 0 bases, leaving 11 bases not matched to a gene. This CDR3 is built from 18 residues. Germline loops: CDR1 SQVTM, CDR2 ANQGSEA.

V usage is TRBV5-1 and J usage is TRBJ2-7; TRBD1 aligns across 8 bases. The CDR3 totals 20 residues. The trim removed 3 bases at V and 3 bases at J, leaving 23 bases unmatched. Germline CDR1 is SGHRS and CDR2 is YFSETQ. CDR3 region: CASSWGAGTGIRLGDYEQYF. The CDR3 DNA follows: TGCGCCAGCAGCTGGGGGGCCGGGACAGGTATCCGTTTGGGGGACTACGAGCAGTACTTC. The full variable domain, completed using reference TRBV5-1 and TRBJ2-7, is KAGVTQTPRYLIKTRGQQVTLSCSPISGHRSVSWYQQTPGQGLQFLFEYFSETQRNKGNFPGRFSGRQFSNSRSEMNVSTLELGDSALYLCASSWGAGTGIRLGDYEQYFGPGTRLTVT.

The V gene is TRBV6-5, the J gene TRBJ2-7; D perhaps matches TRBD2 (6 bases). The CDR3 contains 15 residues. Germline CDR1 is MNHEY and CDR2 is SVGAGI. The V end lost 6 bases, the J end lost 3 bases, and 18 bases lay between the germline ends. The CDR3 nucleotides are TGTGCCAGCAGCCCACGGGACTTCCCTGGCTACGAGCAGTACTTC. It specifies CASSPRDFPGYEQYF.

This chain connects TRBV4-1 to TRBJ2-5, with 9 bases identical to TRBD1. V shed 1 base, J shed 6 bases, and the junction held 12 bases outside the gene matches. Germline V gene lookup returns CDR1 MGHRA and CDR2 YSYEKL. This CDR3 spans 17 amino acids. CDR3 bases: TGCGCCAGCAGCCAAGCCGATCTAATGGACAGGGGCAAGACCCAGTACTTC. Translating it yields CASSQADLMDRGKTQYF.

This clone was recorded only once. The chain has TRBV4-2 and TRBJ1-4; the D is unclear. Germline lookup yields CDR1 LGHNA and CDR2 YNFKEQ. The CDR3 sequence is 15 residues long. V gave up 0 bases and J gave up 4 bases, with 9 bases separating them. The CDR3 DNA is TGTGCCAGCAGCCAAGAAGCAGGTTTTAATGAAAAACTGTTTTTT. Translating gives CASSQEAGFNEKLFF.

This chain links TRBV27 with TRBJ1-1; 8 positions match TRBD1. The CDR3 has 14 amino acids. Unmatched junction bases numbered 1, after V lost 2 bases and J lost 2 bases. Germline CDR1 is MNHEY and CDR2 is SMNVEV (reference sequence). CDR3 coding DNA: TGTGCCAGCAGTTTAACAGGGGGTAACACTGAAGCTTTCTTT. This translates into CASSLTGGNTEAFF.

The rearrangement joins TRBV5-4 to TRBJ1-3, with unresolved D. Trimming stripped 0 bases from V and 0 bases from J, with 7 bases between. The CDR3 runs 15 residues. Germline V CDR1 and CDR2: SGHNT, YYREEE (reference sequence). The CDR3 DNA is TGTGCCAGCAGCTTGGCCCCCCGCTCTGGAAACACCATATATTTT. Translated: CASSLAPRSGNTIYF.

V is TRBV5-6 and J is TRBJ1-5, with D possibly TRBD1 on 6 matching bases. The V gene lost 4 bases and the J gene lost 6 bases, with 14 bases spanning the gap. The CDR3 length is 14 residues. Germline V CDR1 and CDR2: SGHDT, YYEEEE. The CDR3 DNA is TGTGCCAGCAGCCACTCAGGGGTGAGTCAGCCCCAGCATTTT. Translation gives CASSHSGVSQPQHF.

This chain connects TRBV18 to TRBJ2-3, with D hard to call. The CDR3 sequence is 12 residues long. The germline V and J ends were trimmed by 8 bases and 0 bases, with 6 bases remaining between them. Germline V gene data show CDR1 as KGHSH and CDR2 as LQKENI. The chain's CDR3 is CASLSSTDTQYF. Written as DNA, the CDR3 is TGTGCCAGCCTATCTAGCACAGATACGCAGTATTTT.

The chain employs TRBV14 and TRBJ1-1; weak D call: TRBD1 (5 bases). Trimming pared 1 base from V and 3 bases from J, leaving 12 bases between. In germline, CDR1 is SGHDN, CDR2 FVKESK. The CDR3 sequence is 15 residues long. The CDR3 sequence: CASSQAGGSDTEAFF. Written as DNA, the CDR3 is TGTGCCAGCAGCCAAGCCGGGGGGTCTGACACTGAAGCTTTCTTT.

The rearrangement uses TRBV4-1 and TRBJ1-1, with D perhaps matching TRBD1 (5 bases). There are 15 residues in the CDR3. Germline V gives CDR1 MGHRA, CDR2 YSYEKL. V gave up 0 bases and J gave up 5 bases, with 13 bases separating them. This chain's CDR3 is CASSQDRAGRTEAFF. The CDR3 DNA reads as TGCGCCAGCAGCCAAGATAGGGCAGGGAGGACTGAAGCTTTCTTT.

The gene calls are TRBV6-1 and TRBJ2-7; maybe TRBD1 (5 bases). Trimming removed 4 bases at V and 0 bases at J, with 16 bases between. Germline CDR1 and CDR2: MNHNS and SASEGT. The CDR3 consists of 16 residues. CDR3 protein: CASSGSQGIFSYEQYF. CDR3 nucleotides: TGTGCCAGCAGTGGATCCCAGGGTATTTTCTCCTACGAGCAGTACTTC.

The chain carries TRBV9 and TRBJ2-3; possible D gene TRBD2, 7 bases. The CDR3 runs to 17 residues. V was clipped by 3 bases and J by 4 bases, with 21 bases between them. Per the germline V gene, CDR1 is SGDLS and CDR2 is YYNGEE. The CDR3 here is CASSARGERGWADTQYF. The CDR3 DNA follows: TGTGCCAGCAGCGCGAGGGGGGAGCGGGGCTGGGCAGATACGCAGTATTTT.

This clone has only one observation. The chain carries TRBV30 and TRBJ1-5, with D unclear. The V end was cut by 0 bases, the J end by 1 base, with 10 bases between. The germline CDR1 and CDR2 sequences are GTSNPN and SVGIG (reference sequence). CDR3 size: 15 residues. CDR3 sequence (DNA): TGTGCCTGGAGTGTACAAGGCGGGAGCAATCAGCCCCAGCATTTT. Translation: CAWSVQGGSNQPQHF. The full variable domain, in which reference TRBV30 and TRBJ1-5 provide the parts outside the CDR3, is SQTIHQWPATLVQPVGSPLSLECTVEGTSNPNLYWYRQAAGRGLQLLFYSVGIGQISSEVPQNLSASRPQDRQFILSSKKLLLSDSGFYLCAWSVQGGSNQPQHFGDGTRLSIL.

This rearrangement joins TRBV6-1 to TRBJ1-4; the match to TRBD1 covers 8 bases. The CDR3 is 14 residues long. The trim removed 7 bases at V and 7 bases at J, leaving 8 bases unmatched. Germline CDR1 is MNHNS and CDR2 is SASEGT. The CDR3 spells CASTFQGAAEKLFF. The CDR3, as DNA: TGTGCCAGCACTTTTCAGGGGGCAGCTGAAAAACTGTTTTTT.

V and J are TRBV4-1 and TRBJ2-3; 10 bases match TRBD1. Per germline, CDR1 MGHRA and CDR2 YSYEKL. V shed 4 bases, J shed 6 bases, and the junction held 1 base outside the gene matches. The CDR3 length is 13 residues. The CDR3, as DNA: TGCGCCAGCAGCCCGGGACAGGGGGATACGCAGTATTTT. Translated, it gives CASSPGQGDTQYF.

V is TRBV11-2 and J is TRBJ2-1; D perhaps matches TRBD2 (6 bases). The V and J ends lost 0 bases and 12 bases respectively, with 21 bases between them. The germline V gene encodes CDR1 SGHAT and CDR2 FQNNGV. This CDR3 is 16 amino acids long. CDR3 region: CASSLDPAGWNVPQFF. CDR3 DNA: TGTGCCAGCAGCTTAGATCCAGCGGGCTGGAATGTTCCGCAGTTCTTC.

This chain connects TRBV7-9 to TRBJ1-1; no reliable D call. V lost 5 bases, J lost 1 base, and 2 bases lay in between. This CDR3 contains 11 residues. In germline, CDR1 is SEHNR, CDR2 FQNEAQ (reference sequence). This CDR3 reads CASSQNTEAFF. In nucleotides, the CDR3 is TGTGCCAGCAGCCAGAACACTGAAGCTTTCTTT.

The chain employs TRBV7-9 and TRBJ2-7, with D possibly being TRBD2 (6 bases). Trimming took off 2 bases at V and 0 bases at J, with 14 bases between the two ends. Germline V gene data show CDR1 as SEHNR and CDR2 as FQNEAQ (reference sequence). The length of the CDR3 is 16 residues. The CDR3 DNA follows: TGTGCCAGCAGCTTAACTAGCACATTGAGCTCCTACGAGCAGTACTTC. It encodes CASSLTSTLSSYEQYF.